This T cell receptor (beta chain) emerged from a study of cytomegalovirus exposure and HLA in healthy donors. A word on this clone: Antigen unknown.

This PCR relied on a set of 60 Vbeta primers and 13 Jbeta primers. Sequencing used immunoSEQ multiplex PCR; TCRdb keeps in-frame clones, though not all of them. The table shows under 150,000 clones, with 79% occurring only once. Germline CDR1 SGHTS, CDR2 YDEGEE. V shed 4 bases, J shed 4 bases, and the junction held 5 bases outside the gene matches. This CDR3 has 14 amino acids. Notes on the study in general: Reports indicate that TCR beta sequences accurately predicted the HLA-A and HLA-B alleles of most subjects.

This clonotype originated in a male donor in good health and CMV-seronegative. This chain connects TRBV5-8 to TRBJ1-1, with TRBD1 matching over 9 bases. Material for sequencing was PBMCs. CDR3 residues: CASSRGQGGTEAFF. The CDR3 DNA follows: TGTGCCAGCAGCCGGGGACAGGGCGGCACTGAAGCTTTCTTT. Based on the CDR3 plus reference TRBV5-8 and TRBJ1-1, the full variable domain is EAGVTQSPTHLIKTRGQQATLRCSPISGHTSVYWYQQALGLGLQFLLWYDEGEERNRGNFPPRFSGRQFPNYSSELNVNALELEDSALYLCASSRGQGGTEAFFGQGTRLTVV.